This TCR beta chain was identified during a study of blood T cells in healthy people across ages. General observations from the study: Lack of knowledge of donor CMV status possibly confounded expanded clonotype changes.

Per the germline V gene, CDR1 is DFQATT and CDR2 is SNEGSKA (reference sequence). The CDR3 has 13 amino acids. V was cut by 3 bases and J by 2 bases, with 11 bases left in between. PBMCs, at least 7 million per sample, were isolated. Comment on this clonotype: The antigen remains unidentified.

The authors ran a second PCR of about 7 to 12 cycles using a sample-barcoded 5' primer and a J-beta primer mix. Via MiXCR, TCRdb re-called the 5' RACE reads, giving one row per CDR3 protein. Among around 800,000 distinct CDR3 sequences listed, 62% were seen once. This receptor was identified in a man younger than 45 in good health. Sequencing input: blood. The chain uses TRBV20-1 and TRBJ2-7, with unresolved D. The CDR3 DNA is TGCAGTGCTAGCCCCGGGCCCCCCTACGAGCAGTACTTC. This sequence encodes CSASPGPPYEQYF.